This entry lists 31 T cell receptor beta chains sequenced from one sample in a study of Ad26.COV2.S vaccination and SARS-CoV-2 variants. Treatment reported: some 20 received Ad26.COV2.S at low or high dose, single or two shots; several received placebo; per-sample allocation not given. Day 63 after the first vaccine or placebo injection was the time point for sampling. The protocol was immunoSEQ multiplex PCR, while the TCRdb copy is restricted to in-frame clones and leaves out a portion. Among around 300,000 clones listed, roughly 90% were seen once. Sequences were derived from peripheral blood, sampled in a trial of Ad26.COV2.S vaccine versus placebo. Every receptor here comes from a person between 18 and 60 years old who received the Ad26.COV2.S COVID-19 vaccine or a placebo.

This clone has only one observation. The chain joins TRBV7-2 to TRBJ2-7; 10 nucleotides agree with TRBD1. CDR1 is SGHTA and CDR2 is FQGNSA in the germline V gene. The CDR3 loop spans 15 amino acids. Losses at the gene ends were 5 bases for V and 4 bases for J; bases not matched to a gene: 8. CDR3 DNA: TGTGCCAGCAGCCCGACAGGGGGCGTCGGATACGAGCAGTACTTC. It specifies CASSPTGGVGYEQYF.

The chain has TRBV7-8 and TRBJ2-5, with 10 bases matching TRBD1. Trimming cost V 2 bases and J 6 bases; bases outside gene matches: 3. This CDR3 has 14 amino acids. Germline assignment: CDR1 SGHVS and CDR2 FQNEAQ. The CDR3 is CASSLLGQGKTQYF. The CDR3 DNA is TGTGCCAGCAGCTTATTGGGACAGGGGAAGACCCAGTACTTC.

The V call is TRBV2, the J call TRBJ2-3; weak D call: TRBD2 (5 bases). CDR3 length: 13 residues. Germline V gene sequence: CDR1 SNHLY, CDR2 FYNNEI. V lost 8 bases and J 0 bases, leaving 9 bases between the germline ends. The CDR3 here is CASGGGSTDTQYF. CDR3 nucleotide sequence: TGTGCCAGCGGTGGCGGGAGCACAGATACGCAGTATTTT.

The chain couples TRBV4-2 to TRBJ1-3, with D maybe TRBD1 (5 bases). Trimming removed 3 bases at V and 7 bases at J, with 13 bases between. Germline V lookup: CDR1 LGHNA, CDR2 YNFKEQ. The CDR3 runs 14 residues. CDR3 in DNA: TGTGCCAGCAGCCAGGGGAACAGGTTGAACACCATATATTTT. Amino acids: CASSQGNRLNTIYF.

The chain is built from TRBV11-1 and TRBJ1-1; TRBD1 might be the D (5 bases). There are 15 residues in the CDR3. In germline, CDR1 is SGHAT, CDR2 FQDESV (reference sequence). V lost 2 bases to trimming and J lost 6 bases, with 16 bases between them. The CDR3 coding sequence is TGTGCCAGCAGCTTACCCAGGGCCGAAAAGGCTGAAGCTTTCTTT. Translating gives CASSLPRAEKAEAFF. Full variable domain (missing parts from reference TRBV11-1 and TRBJ1-1): EAEVAQSPRYKITEKSQAVAFWCDPISGHATLYWYRQILGQGPELLVQFQDESVVDDSQLPKDRFSAERLKGVDSTLKIQPAELGDSAMYLCASSLPRAEKAEAFFGQGTRLTVV.

V and J are TRBV6-4 and TRBJ2-2; D is undetermined. The CDR3 runs to 13 residues. CDR1 and CDR2 (germline): MRHNA, SNTAGT. V dropped 6 bases and J dropped 4 bases, with 9 bases sitting between them. CDR3 loop: CASRKPGTGELFF. The CDR3 coding sequence is TGTGCCAGCAGAAAACCAGGCACCGGGGAGCTGTTTTTT.

V is TRBV5-1 and J is TRBJ2-1, with TRBD2 identical over 14 bases. Germline V gene data show CDR1 as SGHRS and CDR2 as YFSETQ. This CDR3 is 16 amino acids long. V trimming: 4 bases; J trimming: 8 bases; junction bases outside the gene matches: 8. The CDR3 reads CASSADGTSGSDEQFF. In nucleotides, the CDR3 is TGCGCCAGCAGCGCGGACGGGACTAGCGGGAGTGATGAGCAGTTCTTC.

In this sample, this clone turned up once. This chain joins TRBV19 and TRBJ1-6, with D perhaps matching TRBD1 (5 bases). The V and J ends lost 8 bases and 6 bases respectively, with 11 bases between them. Germline V gene lookup returns CDR1 LNHDA and CDR2 SQIVND (reference sequence). CDR3 size: 13 residues. CDR3 region: CASSREGNSPLHF. CDR3 in DNA: TGTGCCAGTTCCAGGGAGGGTAATTCACCCCTCCACTTT. Variable domain in full (rest from reference TRBV19 and TRBJ1-6): DGGITQSPKYLFRKEGQNVTLSCEQNLNHDAMYWYRQDPGQGLRLIYYSQIVNDFQKGDIAEGYSVSREKKESFPLTVTSAQKNPTAFYLCASSREGNSPLHFGNGTRLTVT.

The rearrangement joins TRBV20-1 to TRBJ2-3; D not resolved. Germline assignment: CDR1 DFQATT and CDR2 SNEGSKA (reference sequence). V was pared by 3 bases and J by 1 base, with 8 bases between. There are 13 residues in the CDR3. DNA of the CDR3: TGCAGTGCTAGTTTTGGGGGCACAGATACGCAGTATTTT. This codes for CSASFGGTDTQYF.

The rearrangement uses TRBV6-2 or TRBV6-3 and TRBJ2-7, with 9 bases lining up with TRBD1. The trim removed 6 bases at V and 6 bases at J, leaving 9 bases unmatched. CDR1 is MNHEY and CDR2 is SVGEGT in the germline V gene. The CDR3 runs 14 residues. Written as DNA, the CDR3 is TGTGCCAGCAGCCGAGATAACAGGGGGCGCGAGCAGTACTTC. Its protein product is CASSRDNRGREQYF.

This clone has a single count. The chain recombines TRBV19 with TRBJ2-3; 9 bases agree with TRBD2. The CDR3 consists of 15 residues. CDR1 is LNHDA, CDR2 SQIVND, per germline (reference sequence). V trimming: 8 bases; J trimming: 0 bases; junction bases outside the gene matches: 6. The CDR3 DNA reads TGTGCCAGTCGGGGAGCGGGGGGTAGCACAGATACGCAGTATTTT. Translated, it gives CASRGAGGSTDTQYF.

The CDR3 here is CASSQGLSTYEQYF. The CDR3 DNA reads as TGCGCCAGCAGCCAAGGACTTTCGACCTACGAGCAGTACTTC. The chain employs TRBV4-3 and TRBJ2-7; D unresolved. V lost 1 base and J 2 bases, leaving 9 bases between the germline ends. Germline loops: CDR1 LGHNA, CDR2 YSLEER. The CDR3 extends over 14 amino acids.

V gene TRBV4-3 combines with J gene TRBJ2-7; D is unclear. The CDR3 is 15 amino acids. The V gene's germline CDR1 is LGHNA and CDR2 YSLEER. Trimming pared 4 bases from V and 3 bases from J, leaving 16 bases between. The chain's CDR3 is CASSPGDLPDYEQYF. The CDR3 nucleotides are TGCGCCAGCAGCCCCGGTGACCTCCCAGACTACGAGCAGTACTTC.

A few counts support this clone. The V call is TRBV28, the J call TRBJ1-6; D perhaps matches TRBD1 (5 bases). The CDR3 runs to 14 residues. CDR1 and CDR2 (germline): MDHEN, SYDVKM. The V end was cut by 2 bases, the J end by 10 bases, with 12 bases between. The CDR3 bases are TGTGCCAGCAGTTTAAGCAGGGTACGGTCACCCCTCCACTTT. Amino acids: CASSLSRVRSPLHF.

This chain uses TRBV7-8 with TRBJ1-1; TRBD1 agrees at 7 bases. Germline V gene data show CDR1 as SGHVS and CDR2 as FQNEAQ. The ends lost 5 bases at V and 5 bases at J; junction bases unmatched: 8. This CDR3 contains 14 residues. This CDR3 reads CASSISTGRTEAFF. CDR3 nucleotide sequence: TGTGCCAGCAGCATTTCGACAGGGAGGACTGAAGCTTTCTTT.

The chain recombines TRBV7-9 with TRBJ2-2, with 10 bases identical to TRBD2. The V gene's germline CDR1 is SEHNR and CDR2 FQNEAQ (reference sequence). CDR3 length equals 16 residues. V shed 5 bases, J shed 4 bases, and the junction held 7 bases outside the gene matches. The CDR3 region has the DNA TGTGCCAGCAGCCTAGTACTAGCGGGAAGCACCGGGGAGCTGTTTTTT. Residues: CASSLVLAGSTGELFF. Looking up the rest from reference TRBV7-9 and TRBJ2-2 gives the full variable domain: DTGVSQNPRHKITKRGQNVTFRCDPISEHNRLYWYRQTLGQGPEFLTYFQNEAQLEKSRLLSDRFSAERPKGSFSTLEIQRTEQGDSAMYLCASSLVLAGSTGELFFGEGSRLTVL.

CDR3 coding DNA: TGTGCCAGCAGCTTAGCCCGTGCGGGGACAGAGACCCAGTACTTC. Protein product: CASSLARAGTETQYF. The chain recombines TRBV7-9 with TRBJ2-5; a possible D gene is TRBD2 (6 bases). The CDR3 has 15 residues. Germline V gene data show CDR1 as SEHNR and CDR2 as FQNEAQ (reference sequence). V lost 0 bases and J lost 4, with 12 bases in between.

This sequence joins TRBV15 and TRBJ2-1; D is ambiguous. Trimming took off 1 base at V and 0 bases at J, with 1 base between the two ends. Germline V gene data show CDR1 as LNHNV and CDR2 as YYDKDF (reference sequence). This CDR3 region has 13 residues. The CDR3 sequence: CATSRGSYNEQFF. In DNA, the CDR3 is TGTGCCACCAGCAGAGGCTCCTACAATGAGCAGTTCTTC. Drawing the rest from reference TRBV15 and TRBJ2-1, the complete variable domain is DAMVIQNPRYQVTQFGKPVTLSCSQTLNHNVMYWYQQKSSQAPKLLFHYYDKDFNNEADTPDNFQSRRPNTSFCFLDIRSPGLGDTAMYLCATSRGSYNEQFFGPGTRLTVL.

The chain combines TRBV28 with TRBJ2-7; D remains ambiguous. Germline V gene data show CDR1 as MDHEN and CDR2 as SYDVKM. V lost 4 bases and J 6 bases, leaving 22 bases between the germline ends. The CDR3 is 16 residues long. The CDR3: CASSSRSRPPPFEQYF. In DNA form, the CDR3 reads TGTGCCAGCAGTTCCAGATCACGCCCCCCTCCGTTCGAGCAGTACTTC.

J is TRBJ2-6 and V is TRBV9; 7 bases agree with TRBD2. Germline CDR1 and CDR2: SGDLS and YYNGEE. The CDR3 covers 16 residues. Losses at the gene ends were 4 bases for V and 0 bases for J; bases not matched to a gene: 4. The CDR3 sequence: CASSSWGGSGANVLTF. CDR3 sequence (DNA): TGTGCCAGCAGCTCCTGGGGGGGCTCTGGGGCCAACGTCCTGACTTTC.

The V gene is TRBV30, the J gene TRBJ1-5; D ambiguous. Germline V gene sequence: CDR1 GTSNPN, CDR2 SVGIG (reference sequence). The CDR3 runs 15 residues. The germline V and J ends were trimmed by 2 bases and 0 bases, with 11 bases remaining between them. The CDR3 nucleotides read TGTGCCTGGAGTCTGACGGGGAATAGCAATCAGCCCCAGCATTTT. It encodes CAWSLTGNSNQPQHF.

The chain has TRBV5-1 and TRBJ1-1; D is unresolved. Germline CDR1 and CDR2: SGHRS and YFSETQ. Trimming took off 1 base at V and 8 bases at J, with 9 bases between the two ends. CDR3 length equals 12 residues. This chain's CDR3 is CASSLNMEEAFF. The CDR3 nucleotides are TGCGCCAGCAGCTTGAATATGGAAGAAGCTTTCTTT.

V is TRBV15 and J is TRBJ2-5; unclear D gene. CDR1 is LNHNV and CDR2 is YYDKDF in the germline V gene (reference sequence). CDR3 length: 16 residues. V was shortened by 0 bases and J by 1 base, with 12 bases between the two germline ends. This CDR3 is CATSREAAGSQETQYF. For the CDR3, the DNA is TGTGCCACCAGCAGAGAGGCGGCAGGTAGCCAAGAGACCCAGTACTTC.

The V gene is TRBV27, the J gene TRBJ1-2, with D perhaps matching TRBD1 (6 bases). Germline CDR1 is MNHEY and CDR2 is SMNVEV (reference sequence). V lost 5 bases, J lost 4 bases, and 17 bases lay in between. This CDR3 is built from 15 residues. DNA of the CDR3: TGTGCCAGCAGTAAAGGGGGGGCGCCTCCCTATGGCTACACCTTC. Its protein is CASSKGGAPPYGYTF.

V is TRBV7-9 and J is TRBJ2-7, with D maybe TRBD2 (5 bases). There are 12 residues in the CDR3. Germline CDR1 is SEHNR and CDR2 is FQNEAQ (reference sequence). The V and J ends lost 7 bases and 6 bases respectively, with 13 bases between them. CDR3 region: CASTTDFREQYF. In DNA form, the CDR3 reads TGTGCCAGCACAACGGACTTTCGCGAGCAGTACTTC.

The chain combines TRBV4-3 with TRBJ1-5; D gene uncertain. Germline CDR1 LGHNA, CDR2 YSLEER. There are 16 residues in the CDR3. The V and J ends lost 0 bases and 4 bases respectively, with 13 bases between them. The CDR3, as DNA: TGCGCCAGCAGCCAAGATTTCCAGGCTCAAAATCAGCCCCAGCATTTT. It codes for CASSQDFQAQNQPQHF.

The chain joins TRBV6-1 to TRBJ1-3; no clear D gene. Looked up from germline, CDR1 is MNHNS and CDR2 is SASEGT. Trimming pared 3 bases from V and 0 bases from J, leaving 9 bases between. CDR3 length: 15 amino acids. In DNA, the CDR3 is TGTGCCAGCAGTGATAGGCCCGGCTCTGGAAACACCATATATTTT. It specifies CASSDRPGSGNTIYF.

This clone was seen only a few times. The chain uses TRBV6-5 and TRBJ2-7; D may be TRBD2 (5 bases). The CDR3 consists of 13 residues. V was clipped by 6 bases and J by 1 base, with 10 bases between them. The germline V gene encodes CDR1 MNHEY and CDR2 SVGAGI. Here the CDR3 reads CASRQSGSYEQYF. The CDR3 coding sequence is TGTGCCAGCAGGCAAAGCGGTTCCTACGAGCAGTACTTC.

Here the CDR3 reads CASSVASGRASKNIQYF. For the CDR3, the DNA is TGTGCCAGCAGTGTGGCTAGCGGGAGGGCCAGTAAAAACATTCAGTACTTC. This rearrangement joins TRBV2 to TRBJ2-4; 12 positions match TRBD2. Per germline, CDR1 SNHLY and CDR2 FYNNEI. The CDR3 covers 17 residues. Trimming removed 4 bases from V and 4 bases from J; junction bases left unmatched: 8.

The chain employs TRBV28 and TRBJ1-6, with a tentative D call TRBD1 (5 bases). This CDR3 region has 17 residues. Germline CDR1 is MDHEN and CDR2 is SYDVKM. Trimming shortened V by 2 bases and J by 7 bases, and 18 bases separated the two germline ends. In nucleotides, the CDR3 is TGTGCCAGCAGTTTAAGTCCGGACGGGGCCGGGAATTCACCCCTCCACTTT. It codes for CASSLSPDGAGNSPLHF.

V is TRBV3-1 (or the pseudogene TRBV3-2) and J is TRBJ1-5; D is uncertain. CDR1 LGHDT and CDR2 YNNKEL come from the germline V gene (reference sequence). The CDR3 covers 15 residues. V was shortened by 2 bases and J by 3 bases, with 11 bases between the two germline ends. The CDR3 sequence is CASSQSGINNQPQHF. The DNA of the CDR3 is TGTGCCAGCAGCCAATCCGGGATTAACAATCAGCCCCAGCATTTT.